The 25 T cell receptor beta chains in this list originate from one sample, sequenced in a study of CD8 T cells in ankylosing spondylitis. TCRdb independently ran MiXCR on the 5' RACE reads; one entry per CDR3 protein. The sample records 150,000 to 200,000 distinct CDR3 sequences, about 16% being singletons. The sample comprised blood, either unsorted or a sorted T cell fraction (not recorded which). These receptors were obtained from a male donor with ankylosing spondylitis or in good health (not recorded which).

This clonotype was recorded a few times. The chain uses TRBV3-1 and TRBJ2-3; D is unresolved. This CDR3 comprises 14 residues. The V and J ends lost 1 base and 6 bases respectively, with 11 bases between them. Germline loops: CDR1 LGHDT, CDR2 YNNKEL (reference sequence). CDR3 amino acids: CASSQARRRDTQYF. The CDR3 nucleotides are TGTGCCAGCAGCCAAGCGAGGAGAAGGGATACGCAGTATTTT.

A few counts support this clonotype. One end of the junction varies from germline; a read error may be responsible. The chain recombines TRBV12-3 or TRBV12-4 with TRBJ2-2; 10 nucleotides agree with TRBD2. The CDR3 has 18 residues. The CDR3 protein is CARSWTRWASGSLEELFF. Written as DNA, the CDR3 is TGTGCCCGCAGTTGGACACGCTGGGCTAGCGGGAGTCTGGAGGAGCTGTTTTTT.

This clonotype was found many times. The V and J genes are TRBV27 and TRBJ2-1; TRBD2 aligns across 11 bases. From germline, CDR1 is MNHEY and CDR2 SMNVEV (reference sequence). The length of the CDR3 is 18 residues. With 7 bases clipped from V and 6 bases from J, the junction kept 17 bases outside the gene matches. Here the CDR3 reads CASTRKPLLAGEGNEQFF. CDR3 coding DNA: TGTGCCAGCACCCGTAAGCCTCTACTAGCGGGAGAAGGCAATGAGCAGTTCTTC.

This clonotype has more than one count but fewer than ten. The genes are TRBV13 and TRBJ2-3; D perhaps matches TRBD1 (5 bases). Trimming left V 4 bases short and J 0 bases short, with 14 bases between. Germline assignment: CDR1 PRHDT and CDR2 FYEKMQ (reference sequence). The CDR3 contains 16 residues. The CDR3 here is CASSSGAYSSTDTQYF. The CDR3 DNA follows: TGTGCCAGCAGCTCTGGGGCATACTCTAGCACAGATACGCAGTATTTT.

This clonotype occurred a few times. The chain recombines TRBV5-1 with TRBJ1-1; perhaps TRBD1 as D (5 bases). CDR1 SGHRS and CDR2 YFSETQ come from the germline V gene. V was clipped by 6 bases and J by 1 base, with 31 bases between them. The CDR3 contains 20 residues. For the CDR3, the DNA is TGCGCCAGCACCAGAAGCTTTGTATGTGACCCGGGACGGACGAACACTGAAGCTTTCTTT. Its protein product is CASTRSFVCDPGRTNTEAFF.

The rearrangement joins TRBV30 to TRBJ2-7; the match to TRBD1 covers 9 bases. The CDR3 covers 14 residues. Germline V gives CDR1 GTSNPN, CDR2 SVGIG (reference sequence). After removal of 2 bases from V and 4 bases from J, the junction contained 6 bases not matched to a gene. CDR3 DNA: TGTGCCTGGAGTACCGGACAGGGGTTGTACGAGCAGTACTTC. Residues: CAWSTGQGLYEQYF.

This clonotype appeared a few times. The V call is TRBV12-3 or TRBV12-4, the J call TRBJ2-5; 7 bases align to TRBD1. J gave up 0 bases and V 8 bases, and 3 bases lay outside the gene matches. This CDR3 contains 13 residues. Written as DNA, the CDR3 is TGTGCCAGCGGGACAGAGTACCAAGAGACCCAGTACTTC. It yields the protein CASGTEYQETQYF.

This clonotype occurred many times. This chain links TRBV12-3 or TRBV12-4 with TRBJ2-7; D remains ambiguous. The CDR3 covers 13 residues. With 3 bases removed from V and 3 bases from J, the gap between germline ends came to 9 bases. The CDR3 DNA sequence: TGTGCCAGCAGTTTCGGCAGGAACTACGAGCAGTACTTC. Amino acid sequence: CASSFGRNYEQYF.

This clonotype was observed at least ten times. The J gene is TRBJ2-3, the V gene TRBV6-1; no clear D. This CDR3 has 14 amino acids. The V and J ends lost 4 bases and 0 bases respectively, with 8 bases between them. Germline V CDR1 and CDR2: MNHNS, SASEGT. CDR3 coding DNA: TGTGCCAGCAGTGGCTTTAGTAGCACAGATACGCAGTATTTT. This sequence encodes CASSGFSSTDTQYF.

The chain uses TRBV6-5 and TRBJ1-1; D is ambiguous. Germline values: CDR1 MNHEY, CDR2 SVGAGI. This CDR3 has 14 residues. V was cut by 6 bases and J by 3 bases, with 14 bases left in between. As DNA, the CDR3 is TGTGCCAGCAGCCCAATTGGGGTTTACACTGAAGCTTTCTTT. Its protein product is CASSPIGVYTEAFF.

This clonotype was counted many times. CDR3 coding DNA: TGCGCCAGCAGCTTCCGAGCGGGTAGGAGCTCCTACGAGCAGTACTTC. Residues: CASSFRAGRSSYEQYF. The rearrangement links TRBV5-1 to TRBJ2-7; TRBD2 is a possible D gene (6 bases). V shed 2 bases and J shed 0 bases, with 15 bases lying between them. The germline V gene encodes CDR1 SGHRS and CDR2 YFSETQ. This CDR3 is 16 amino acids long.

The table lists this clonotype with a few counts. The chain joins TRBV6-2 or TRBV6-3 to TRBJ1-2; tentative D call: TRBD1 (6 bases). CDR1 and CDR2 from the germline V gene are MNHEY and SVGEGT. This CDR3 region has 15 residues. Deletions cut 5 bases from V and 5 bases from J, with 18 bases between. The CDR3 reads CASSTPVTGGYGYTF. The CDR3 DNA follows: TGTGCCAGCAGTACTCCTGTGACAGGCGGGTATGGCTACACCTTC.

J is TRBJ1-2 and V is TRBV7-2; the D gene is possibly TRBD1 (5 bases). CDR3 length: 16 residues. V was shortened by 5 bases and J by 2 bases, with 18 bases between the two germline ends. The germline CDR1 and CDR2 sequences are SGHTA and FQGNSA. The CDR3 DNA reads TGTGCCAGCAGCCCTGGGTGGGGCAGCCCAAACTATGGCTACACCTTC. This codes for CASSPGWGSPNYGYTF.

There are many counts of this clonotype. This chain connects TRBV5-1 to TRBJ2-3, with 7 bases matching TRBD2. The CDR3 length is 16 residues. CDR1 is SGHRS, CDR2 YFSETQ, per germline. V shed 0 bases, J shed 4 bases, and the junction held 8 bases outside the gene matches. CDR3 sequence reads: CASSLEGGRIADTQYF. The CDR3 bases are TGCGCCAGCAGCTTGGAAGGCGGGAGAATAGCAGATACGCAGTATTTT.

The sample holds a few counts of this clonotype. The V gene is TRBV7-9, the J gene TRBJ2-2, with TRBD1 as a possible D gene (6 bases). V lost 5 bases and J lost 6, with 13 bases in between. Per the germline V gene, CDR1 is SEHNR and CDR2 is FQNEAQ (reference sequence). The length of the CDR3 is 14 residues. The CDR3 is CASSVTGIPGELFF. In nucleotides, the CDR3 is TGTGCCAGCAGCGTTACAGGGATCCCCGGGGAGCTGTTTTTT.

Many counts were recorded for this clonotype. The V and J genes are TRBV2 and TRBJ1-2; TRBD1 aligns across 9 bases. CDR3 length: 15 residues. CDR1 is SNHLY, CDR2 FYNNEI, per germline. V was clipped by 6 bases and J by 1 base; unmatched bases: 6. CDR3 amino acids: CASSLETGGNYGYTF. CDR3 in DNA: TGTGCCAGCAGCCTGGAGACAGGGGGTAACTATGGCTACACCTTC.

Many counts were recorded for this clonotype. V gene TRBV5-1 combines with J gene TRBJ2-1; 11 bases are a match to TRBD2. V dropped 4 bases and J dropped 4; count of bases not matched to a gene: 7. The germline gives CDR1 SGHRS, CDR2 YFSETQ. The CDR3 consists of 16 residues. CDR3 sequence (DNA): TGCGCCAGCAGCCCTGACCCTAGCGGGGGGTACAATGAGCAGTTCTTC. Protein: CASSPDPSGGYNEQFF.

The table lists this clonotype with a few counts. This sequence joins TRBV7-3 and TRBJ2-1; 16 nucleotides align to TRBD2. This CDR3 spans 15 amino acids. Germline trimming cut 2 bases from V and 9 bases from J; bases unmatched to any gene: 1. CDR1 is SGHTA and CDR2 is FQGTGA in the germline V gene. CDR3 sequence (DNA): TGTGCCAGCAGCTTAGGGACTAGCGGGAGGGTTGAGCAGTTCTTC. Translating gives CASSLGTSGRVEQFF.

This clonotype was detected many times. This chain uses TRBV5-5 with TRBJ2-7; D is uncertain. Germline V gene data show CDR1 as SGHKS and CDR2 as YYEKEE (reference sequence). The length of the CDR3 is 11 residues. With 3 bases removed from V and 4 bases from J, the gap between germline ends came to 5 bases. CDR3 DNA sequence: TGTGCCAGCAGCTCTCAATACGAGCAGTACTTC. Translated: CASSSQYEQYF. The full variable domain, completed using reference TRBV5-5 and TRBJ2-7, is DAGVTQSPTHLIKTRGQQVTLRCSPISGHKSVSWYQQVLGQGPQFIFQYYEKEERGRGNFPDRFSARQFPNYSSELNVNALLLGDSALYLCASSSQYEQYFGPGTRLTVT.

The chain recombines TRBV6-6 with TRBJ2-1; D remains ambiguous. Per germline, CDR1 MNHNY and CDR2 SVGAGI (reference sequence). This CDR3 is 13 amino acids long. The ends were cut back, 2 bases at V and 4 bases at J, with 6 bases in the middle. The CDR3 sequence is CASSYDRYNEQFF. CDR3 nucleotides: TGTGCCAGCAGTTACGACCGTTACAATGAGCAGTTCTTC.

This clonotype came up a few times. This chain joins TRBV27 and TRBJ2-1; 7 positions match TRBD2. CDR1 MNHEY and CDR2 SMNVEV come from the germline V gene (reference sequence). With 0 bases clipped from V and 1 base from J, the junction kept 6 bases outside the gene matches. The CDR3 is 17 residues long. CDR3 sequence reads: CASSLSGGRDSYNEQFF. The DNA of the CDR3 is TGTGCCAGCAGTTTATCTGGCGGGAGAGATTCCTACAATGAGCAGTTCTTC.

This clonotype appeared many times. This rearrangement joins TRBV5-1 to TRBJ1-1, with D tentatively TRBD1 (6 bases). The length of the CDR3 is 14 residues. The germline CDR1 and CDR2 sequences are SGHRS and YFSETQ. The V end lost 0 bases, the J end lost 1 base, and 7 bases lay between the germline ends. DNA for the CDR3: TGCGCCAGCAGCTTGGTGGGACAGAACACTGAAGCTTTCTTT. Translating gives CASSLVGQNTEAFF. The complete variable domain, with remaining parts taken from reference TRBV5-1 and TRBJ1-1, reads KAGVTQTPRYLIKTRGQQVTLSCSPISGHRSVSWYQQTPGQGLQFLFEYFSETQRNKGNFPGRFSGRQFSNSRSEMNVSTLELGDSALYLCASSLVGQNTEAFFGQGTRLTVV.

About this clonotype itself: A much larger clone lies one base from this, so it may be a read error. CDR3 in amino acids: CASSSDYGYTF. In DNA, the CDR3 is TGTGCCAGCAGCTCCGACTATGGCTACACCTTC. This sequence joins TRBV2 and TRBJ1-2, with D unclear. Trimming left V 6 bases short and J 3 bases short, with 5 bases between. The V gene's germline CDR1 is SNHLY and CDR2 FYNNEI. The CDR3 is 11 residues long.

This clonotype has more than one count but fewer than ten. A read error may produce the germline difference seen at one junction end. The chain links TRBV29-1 to TRBJ2-1; TRBD2 aligns across 8 bases. From germline, CDR1 is SQVTM and CDR2 ANQGSEA. The CDR3 consists of 15 residues. The CDR3 is CSVEASGHSYNEQFF. The CDR3 bases are TGCAGCGTCGAAGCTAGCGGGCACTCCTACAATGAGCAGTTCTTC.

J is TRBJ1-5 and V is TRBV12-3 or TRBV12-4; D might be TRBD1 (5 bases). The CDR3 is 14 amino acids. Deletions cut 6 bases from V and 1 base from J, with 10 bases between. For the CDR3, the DNA is TGTGCCAGCAGCCTTAGACAGAGCAATCAGCCCCAGCATTTT. Protein: CASSLRQSNQPQHF.